This T cell receptor beta chain is drawn from a study of T-cell reconstitution after alpha-beta-depleted transplantation in children. Using unique molecular identifiers, the investigators prepared the TCRbeta library. TCRdb called the PCR reads again in MiXCR, with one record for every CDR3 protein. There are about 110,000 distinct CDR3 sequences in the sample; 10% occur only once, and over 8% lies in the top ten. V lost 4 bases to trimming and J lost 0 bases, with 10 bases between them. The CDR3 has 15 residues. Per the germline V gene, CDR1 is LNHDA and CDR2 is SQIVND (reference sequence). This clonotype was observed many times.

This sample comprised PBMCs from the stem cell graft donor, obtained from the stem cell graft. This TCR was recovered from a human donor who donated a stem cell graft to a child with acute lymphoblastic leukemia. This sequence joins TRBV19 and TRBJ1-5; D is perhaps TRBD1 (5 bases). The CDR3 reads CASSTGISSNQPQHF. The CDR3 DNA reads TGTGCCAGTAGTACAGGGATCAGTAGCAATCAGCCCCAGCATTTT.